The next 20 T cell receptor beta chains were all read from a single sample in a study of metastatic and nonmetastatic thyroid tumors (dated by TCRdb to 2018 to 2021). The method behind the library was PCR. The instrument was an Illumina HiSeq 4000. TCRdb itself trimmed the public reads at Q25 with fastp, ran MiXCR and retained productive beta chains. The sample table lists 50,000 to 65,000 clones, approximately 17% of them with a count of one. The leading ten clones occupy 2.5% to 3% of the sample. No patient had received any treatment before thyroid surgery. The sample consisted of blood. Receptors originate from a female donor with papillary thyroid cancer or a benign thyroid nodule (not recorded which). Some clones in this sample may be carry-over from other donors' samples.

This clone came up a few times. A much more abundant neighbour one base away suggests this may be a read error. Other DNA sequences within the sample encode an identical CDR3. This chain uses TRBV20-1 with TRBJ2-7; 9 positions match TRBD2. This CDR3 has 13 amino acids. V lost 6 bases and J lost 3; bases outside the gene matches: 6. Per germline, CDR1 DFQATT and CDR2 SNEGSKA (reference sequence). Here the CDR3 reads CSASPRGGYEQYF. DNA of the CDR3: TGCAGTGCGAGTCCGCGGGGGGGCTACGAGCAGTACTTC.

This clone was found a few times. Compared with germline, one end of the junction differs, possibly owing to a read error. The V gene is TRBV6-1, the J gene TRBJ1-1; TRBD1 is a possible D gene (6 bases). The CDR3 runs to 12 residues. The germline gives CDR1 MNHNS, CDR2 SASEGT. The CDR3 spells CASSPQTGEDFF. For the CDR3, the DNA is TGTGCCAGCAGCCCCCAGACAGGCGAAGATTTCTTT.

The chain has TRBV12-3 or TRBV12-4 and TRBJ2-1, with 7 bases lining up with TRBD2. The trim removed 6 bases at V and 5 bases at J, leaving 10 bases unmatched. The CDR3 runs 15 residues. For the CDR3, the DNA is TGTGCCAGCAGGCAGGGACTATCGGGTAACAATGAGCAGTTCTTC. It yields the protein CASRQGLSGNNEQFF.

Many counts were recorded for this clone. The J gene is TRBJ2-5, the V gene TRBV6-1; D is tentatively TRBD1 or TRBD2 (5 bases each). The V and J ends lost 5 bases and 2 bases respectively, with 15 bases between them. CDR1 is MNHNS and CDR2 is SASEGT in the germline V gene. The CDR3 is 15 amino acids. CDR3: CASSFEGDGQETQYF. The CDR3 bases are TGTGCCAGCAGTTTCGAAGGGGACGGGCAAGAGACCCAGTACTTC.

This clone was seen more than once but under ten times. The gene calls are TRBV24-1 and TRBJ2-1; D is perhaps TRBD1 (6 bases). The CDR3 loop spans 16 amino acids. V lost 4 bases and J 0 bases, leaving 12 bases between the germline ends. Germline V gene lookup returns CDR1 KGHDR and CDR2 SFDVKD. In DNA form, the CDR3 reads TGTGCCACCAGTGACCCAGGGGTGAGCTCCTACAATGAGCAGTTCTTC. Amino acid sequence: CATSDPGVSSYNEQFF.

Concerning this clone: A read error may be the cause here, since a much bigger clone is one base away. The chain links TRBV20-1 to TRBJ2-3; D gene unclear. This CDR3 is built from 15 residues. Germline V lookup: CDR1 DFQATT, CDR2 SNEGSKA (reference sequence). The V end was cut by 4 bases, the J end by 0 bases, with 14 bases between. CDR3 nucleotide sequence: TGCAGTGCTACCGCCCCGGCACACAGCACAGATACGCAGTATTTT. Its translation: CSATAPAHSTDTQYF.

The table lists this clone with a count of one. Other nucleotide sequences in the sample specify the same CDR3. The J gene is TRBJ1-5, the V gene TRBV12-5; D is perhaps TRBD1 (5 bases). The ends were cut back, 4 bases at V and 5 bases at J, with 27 bases in the middle. The length of the CDR3 is 19 residues. Germline assignment: CDR1 LGHNT and CDR2 FRNRAP. The DNA for the CDR3 is TGTGCTAGTGGTTCGCAGGGACCACGCTCACCTACAACCGATCAGCCCCAGCATTTT. This codes for CASGSQGPRSPTTDQPQHF. Supplemented by reference TRBV12-5 and TRBJ1-5, the full variable domain reads DARVTQTPRHKVTEMGQEVTMRCQPILGHNTVFWYRQTMMQGLELLAYFRNRAPLDDSGMPKDRFSAEMPDATLATLKIQPSEPRDSAVYFCASGSQGPRSPTTDQPQHFGDGTRLSIL.

V usage is TRBV12-3 or TRBV12-4 and J usage is TRBJ1-1, with D tentatively TRBD1 (6 bases). The CDR3 is 13 amino acids. The V end lost 2 bases, the J end lost 12 bases, and 16 bases lay between the germline ends. In DNA form, the CDR3 reads TGTGCCAGCAGTTTAATTACAGGGCCAAAATCTTTCTTT. Encoded protein: CASSLITGPKSFF.

This clone occurred many times. The J gene is TRBJ1-2, the V gene TRBV19; possible D gene TRBD1, 6 bases. The germline gives CDR1 LNHDA, CDR2 SQIVND (reference sequence). The CDR3 loop spans 15 amino acids. Trimming took 5 bases from V and 0 from J, leaving 13 bases between them. CDR3: CASSGLQGPNYGYTF. CDR3 sequence (DNA): TGTGCCAGTAGTGGCCTACAGGGTCCTAACTATGGCTACACCTTC.

This clone came up many times. The chain is built from TRBV16 and TRBJ1-2; D not resolved. Germline V gene lookup returns CDR1 KGHSY and CDR2 FQNENV. This CDR3 region has 14 residues. V gave up 7 bases and J gave up 4 bases, with 16 bases separating them. The CDR3 region is CASIFGFSSYGYTF. The CDR3 nucleotides are TGTGCCAGCATATTTGGATTTTCTTCCTATGGCTACACCTTC.

This clone was detected many times. The identical CDR3 is also encoded by other nucleotide sequences in the sample. The chain has TRBV11-3 and TRBJ2-1; D uncertain. CDR3 length: 13 amino acids. Trimming took off 5 bases at V and 6 bases at J, with 11 bases between the two ends. Germline CDR1 is SGHNT and CDR2 is YENEEA. CDR3 DNA: TGTGCCAGCAGCACAGAAGGCTTCAATGAGCAGTTCTTC. Protein sequence: CASSTEGFNEQFF. The entire variable domain, with the rest obtained from reference TRBV11-3 and TRBJ2-1, is as follows: EAGVVQSPRYKIIEKKQPVAFWCNPISGHNTLYWYLQNLGQGPELLIRYENEEAVDDSQLPKDRFSAERLKGVDSTLKIQPAELGDSAVYLCASSTEGFNEQFFGPGTRLTVL.

This clone has a handful of counts. The chain employs TRBV28 and TRBJ2-7; TRBD2 is a possible D gene (6 bases). V lost 2 bases, J lost 4 bases, and 6 bases lay in between. CDR1 is MDHEN, CDR2 SYDVKM, per germline. There are 12 residues in the CDR3. The CDR3 sequence: CASSLRGYEQYF. The CDR3 DNA is TGTGCCAGCAGTTTACGGGGGTACGAGCAGTACTTC.

Worth noting for this clone: Sequence at one end of the junction differs from germline and may be a read error. V usage is TRBV28 and J usage is TRBJ1-2; TRBD1 might be the D (5 bases). This CDR3 region has 15 residues. Germline CDR1 MDHEN, CDR2 SYDVKM. CDR3 region: CASSFLGVNNYCYTF. DNA of the CDR3: TGTGCCAGCAGTTTTTTAGGGGTCAATAACTATTGCTACACCTTC.

This clone was picked up many times. The chain is built from TRBV6-1 and TRBJ2-3; 8 bases line up with TRBD2. Germline-derived CDR1 and CDR2 are MNHNS and SASEGT. CDR3 length: 13 residues. With 10 bases clipped from V and 0 bases from J, the junction kept 3 bases outside the gene matches. The CDR3 DNA is TGTGCCATGGCTAGCGGGAGCACAGATACGCAGTATTTT. Protein product: CAMASGSTDTQYF.

This clone appeared a single time. The junction departs from germline at one end; a sequencing error may be responsible. The genes are TRBV7-2 and TRBJ2-7, with unresolved D. CDR1 is SGHTA, CDR2 FQGNSA, per germline. This CDR3 is 14 amino acids long. CDR3 in DNA: TGCGCCAGCAGCTTAGGCTGGACCTACCACGAGCAGTACTTC. Translating it yields CASSLGWTYHEQYF.

Ten or more counts support this clone. V gene TRBV6-1 combines with J gene TRBJ2-2, with 8 bases that match TRBD1. Germline loops: CDR1 MNHNS, CDR2 SASEGT. The junction had 7 bases not matched to a gene; V was cut back by 7 bases and J by 6 bases. CDR3 length: 14 residues. The CDR3 spells CASNSDRGSGELFF. The CDR3 coding sequence is TGTGCCAGCAACTCAGACAGGGGATCCGGGGAGCTGTTTTTT.

This clone was counted at least ten times. This sequence joins TRBV20-1 and TRBJ1-5; D gene ambiguous. The germline CDR1 and CDR2 sequences are DFQATT and SNEGSKA (reference sequence). V lost 5 bases to trimming and J lost 3 bases, with 8 bases between them. The CDR3 loop spans 12 amino acids. The CDR3 region is CSAGKSNQPQHF. Here the CDR3 DNA reads TGCAGTGCTGGCAAGTCCAATCAGCCCCAGCATTTT.

This clone was counted a few times. One end of the junction varies from germline; a read error may be responsible. The chain is built from TRBV6-2 or TRBV6-3 and TRBJ2-5; no firm D call. The CDR3 sequence is 13 residues long. Per germline, CDR1 MNHEY and CDR2 SVGEGT. The CDR3 is CASSYKGPETQYF. CDR3 nucleotide sequence: TGTGCCAGCAGTTACAAGGGTCCAGAGACACAGTACTTC.

The chain is built from TRBV6-2 or TRBV6-3 and TRBJ2-7, with 8 bases that match TRBD1. Germline CDR1 reads MNHEY; CDR2 reads SVGEGT. The CDR3 runs to 14 residues. V lost 6 bases and J lost 6; bases outside the gene matches: 10. The CDR3 here is CASRRQIGQGEQYF. The CDR3, as DNA: TGTGCCAGCAGACGACAGATTGGACAGGGCGAGCAGTACTTC.

This clone occurred a few times. This may be a read error: a much more frequent sequence differs by one nucleotide. The V and J genes are TRBV9 and TRBJ2-7; D is unclear. V lost 1 base, J lost 3 bases, and 11 bases lay in between. CDR3 length: 14 residues. Germline CDR1 is SGDLS and CDR2 is YYNGEE. The CDR3: CASSVSPNFYEQYF. Written as DNA, the CDR3 is TGTGCCAGCAGCGTAAGTCCTAATTTCTACGAGCAGTACTTC.